This T cell receptor beta chain was retrieved from a study of blood T cells in healthy people across ages. As regards this clonotype: No antigen is known for it.

Study results and caveats: Conclusively comparing naive with antigen-experienced cells was impossible with unsorted PBMCs. Diversity estimated from one million T cells was considered an underestimate.

With a J-beta primer mix and a sample-barcoded 5' primer, a second PCR ran about 7 to 11 cycles. TCRdb re-analysed the 5' RACE reads in MiXCR, keeping a single row per CDR3 protein. The sample lists about 1.5 million distinct CDR3 sequences; 35% to 45% were seen once. The ends lost 4 bases at V and 4 bases at J; junction bases unmatched: 8. In germline, CDR1 is SGHTA, CDR2 FQGNSA. CDR3 length: 15 residues. The V call is TRBV7-2, the J call TRBJ2-3, with TRBD1 identical over 7 bases. This TCR was recovered from a woman under 30 in good health. The sequencing sample was made of blood. CDR3 region: CASSSGTVRADTQYF. DNA of the CDR3: TGTGCCAGCAGCTCAGGGACAGTGCGAGCAGATACGCAGTATTTT.